This T cell receptor (beta chain) was captured in a study of beta chain features in type 1 diabetes (dated by TCRdb to the late 2010s). About the study as a whole: No differences in mean age, gender distribution, total cell number or subset yield were found between patients and healthy donors. Across all samples, 107,917,701 sorted cells were examined, and cell number per subset correlated strongly with RNA yield. The study compared TCRB repertoires of sorted circulating CD4+ T cell subsets between recently diagnosed type 1 diabetes patients and matched healthy donors. Regulatory and stem cell-like memory subsets were obtained from only 8 patients and roughly eight healthy donors, while naive and central memory subsets were obtained from all 28 donors. The study at large found these results: HLA sub-analyses involved small numbers of individuals, so any influence of HLA type on TCRB rearrangement remained unresolved. Naive, central memory and regulatory TCRB repertoires appeared to be more alike among patients than among healthy donors. At VDJ recombination sites, patients with type 1 diabetes made fewer insertions and deleted more nucleotides, a pattern implying thymic rearrangement abnormalities. PCR may preferentially amplify shorter templates, but because patient and control samples were amplified and corrected together, any resulting skew would affect both groups equally. Type 1 diabetes patients showed a moderate but significant shortening of TCRB CDR3 length in all four CD4+ subsets. Because cDNA was sequenced instead of genomic DNA, highly expressing activated cells could be over-represented, though the groups showed no difference in activation or CD3 levels.

V is shortened by 4 bases, J by 0 bases, and the region joining them spans 6 bases. There are 13 amino acids in the CDR3, from cysteine to phenylalanine inclusive. This entry keeps only the CDR3 DNA: 39 bases, framed from base 1. Reading the germline V gene gives CDR1 SGHRS and CDR2 YFSETQ. A single peripheral blood draw of around 120 mL on average was collected from each donor into heparinised tubes. A BD FACSAria II was used to sort naive, central memory, regulatory and stem cell-like memory CD4+ T cells with a panel that included CD45RO, CCR7, CD25, CD127, CD95 and CD27. Every sorted population had a purity above 95%. PBMCs were separated immediately by Lymphoprep density gradient centrifugation and were stained directly, without being cultured. To minimize batch effects, samples were stained and sorted in pairs, one healthy donor with one patient per experiment. All of the isolated RNA was reverse transcribed with the High Capacity cDNA Reverse Transcription Kit, so expressed TCRB transcripts were sequenced. Deep immunoSEQ sequencing was performed on naive, central memory and regulatory T cell samples, with an average of around 3.4 million total reads per sample. Sorted cells were lysed in RLT buffer and RNA was extracted with DNase-treated RNeasy Micro or Mini kits, depending on cell number. To prevent cross-contamination, every cell subset was processed on its own, while patient and healthy donor samples were processed together. The immunoSEQ multiplex PCR was used to amplify TCRB sequences from cDNA, yielding 87-bp fragments that span the CDR3 region. The amplicons were sequenced using the Illumina HiSeq platform. The authors' analysis ran thus. Synthetic template baselines were used to correct PCR bias computationally, reads within Hamming distance 2 were collapsed together, and singletons that could not be merged were discarded. Reads were aligned against IMGT so that V, D and J genes, CDR3 length and insertions or deletions at six rearrangement sites could be assigned. Within each subset, clonotype counts were normalized to the number of sorted cells before true diversity and Gini coefficients were calculated with the tcR R package. The overlap coefficient, calculated on TCRB nucleotide sequences, was used to measure repertoire sharing. As a proxy for the pre-selection repertoire, out-of-frame TCRB sequences from naive cells were analyzed. Imported from immuneACCESS, the table was reduced by TCRdb to in-frame sequences with V and J called. These copies leave out some clones; in studies compared against another copy, an unresolved V gene accounts for under half, and the cause of the remainder is not known. The D gene and trimming were derived from the DNA, and the V and J assignments and clone size from that table. The sample table holds hundreds of thousands of clones, of which around 10% were seen once. The leading ten clones occupy roughly 0.016% of the sample.

Concerning this clone itself: The target of this receptor is not known. No much larger clone is present one base from it, and per-base qualities are unavailable.

This clonotype was obtained from a woman younger than 45 in good health. The sequence joins TRBV5-1 to TRBJ2-3; TRBD1 is a possible D gene, resting on 5 matching bases. Material for sequencing was naive CD4+ T cells from blood. What the cell subset or site label conveys for this sample: true naive CD4+ T cells. The CDR3 region reads CASSKGSTDTQYF. The DNA sequence is as follows: TGCGCCAGCAGCAAGGGGAGCACAGATACGCAGTATTTT.